Detailed here is one TCR beta chain. The data derive from a study of T-cell reconstitution after alpha-beta-depleted transplantation in children. This CDR3 has 16 residues. Germline V CDR1 and CDR2: SGDLS, YYNGEE. V was clipped by 4 bases and J by 5 bases; unmatched bases: 7. Preparation of the TCRbeta library involved a method that used unique molecular identifiers. Using its own MiXCR run on the PCR reads, TCRdb lists one record per CDR3 protein. The table lists about 400,000 distinct CDR3 sequences, roughly 22% of them singletons. The V and J genes are TRBV9 and TRBJ2-2; TRBD2 aligns across 11 bases. The material sequenced was PBMCs from the stem cell graft donor, taken from the stem cell graft. This clonotype was obtained from a human donor who donated a stem cell graft to a child with acute myeloid leukemia. CDR3 DNA: TGTGCCAGCAGCACCCGGGGACTAGCGGTTACCGGGGAGCTGTTTTTT. Encoded protein: CASSTRGLAVTGELFF. Together with reference TRBV9 and TRBJ2-2, the CDR3 gives the full variable domain: DSGVTQTPKHLITATGQRVTLRCSPRSGDLSVYWYQQSLDQGLQFLIQYYNGEERAKGNILERFSAQQFPDLHSELNLSSLELGDSALYFCASSTRGLAVTGELFFGEGSRLTVL.